This TCR beta chain was profiled in a study of T cell repertoires in cytomegalovirus infection. About the research overall: Indications came from public TCR beta signatures; they pointed to CMV infection and to a matching HLA type. Overall study findings and caveats: Summed frequency of public TCR beta families distinguished CMV carriers with the relevant HLA.

A remark on this clonotype: The antigen is not known.

TCRdb used MiXCR to reprocess the reads, holding one entry per CDR3 protein. The sample lists roughly 500,000 distinct CDR3 sequences, about 42% occurring once. CDR1 is ENHRY, CDR2 SYGVKD, per germline. V lost 0 bases and J 3 bases, leaving 9 bases between the germline ends. The CDR3 has 15 amino acids. The sample was cultured PBMCs, taken from culture after CMV antigen stimulation. The rearrangement uses TRBV10-3 and TRBJ1-5; TRBD1 is a possible D gene (6 bases). The sequence derives from a human donor in good health (CMV status not recorded). Some clones in this sample may be carry-over from other donors' samples. This CDR3 is CAISESGGDNQPQHF. CDR3 in DNA: TGTGCCATCAGTGAGTCAGGGGGGGACAATCAGCCCCAGCATTTT.